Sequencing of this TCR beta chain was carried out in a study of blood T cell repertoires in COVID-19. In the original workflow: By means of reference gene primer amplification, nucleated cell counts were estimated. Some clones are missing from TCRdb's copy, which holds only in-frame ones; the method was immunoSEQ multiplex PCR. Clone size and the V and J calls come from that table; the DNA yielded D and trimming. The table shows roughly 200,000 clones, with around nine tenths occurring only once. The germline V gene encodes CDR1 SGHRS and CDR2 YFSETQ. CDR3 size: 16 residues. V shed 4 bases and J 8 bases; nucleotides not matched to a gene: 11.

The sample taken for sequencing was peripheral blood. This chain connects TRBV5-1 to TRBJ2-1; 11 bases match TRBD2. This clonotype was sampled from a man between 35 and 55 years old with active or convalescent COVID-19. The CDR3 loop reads CASSQGGTSGFYEQFF. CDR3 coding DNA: TGCGCCAGCAGCCAGGGCGGGACTAGCGGTTTCTATGAGCAGTTCTTC.